This record covers a single T cell receptor (beta chain). Its antigen is not known. A single record per CDR3 protein comes from TCRdb applying MiXCR to the reads. The sample consists of 250,000 to 300,000 distinct CDR3 sequences, roughly 24% of them appearing once. This sample is drawn from a study of T cell repertoires in cytomegalovirus infection. General study points: Ex vivo responses were dominated by HLA-C-restricted CMV-specific TCR beta clonotypes.

The CDR3 spans 17 residues. Trimming removed 2 bases from V and 1 base from J; junction bases left unmatched: 6. Germline V gene lookup returns CDR1 SGHRS and CDR2 YFSETQ. Sequencing was done on a sample of PBMCs. The receptor was isolated from a human donor in good health (CMV status not recorded). Some clones in this sample may be carry-over from other donors' samples. The genes are TRBV5-1 and TRBJ2-2, with 9 bases fitting TRBD2. The CDR3 loop reads CASSFGPTSGNTGELFF. The CDR3 DNA sequence: TGCGCCAGCAGCTTTGGACCGACTAGCGGGAACACCGGGGAGCTGTTTTTT.